This is a list of T cell receptor beta chains from one sample in a study of shared clonotypes between healthy human individuals. Sequenced by immunoSEQ multiplex PCR; TCRdb stores in-frame clones only, minus some. This table has about 1.1 million clones, 60% to 85% appearing once. The sample comprised memory CD4+ T cells from PBMCs. The receptor set was obtained from a man between 18 and 35 years old in good health. Some clones in this sample may be carry-over from other donors' samples. Each CDR3 is given with its conserved first and last residue. The order of the fields is J gene, D gene, clone size, V gene, CDR3 protein, CDR3 DNA. The D gene is left open where the match is weak. Clone size is not always given. Where it is, it says once, few, many or a class for expanded clones.

TRBJ2-7,.,.,TRBV7-6,CASSLGEGGYEQYF,TGTGCCAGCAGCTTAGGGGAAGGGGGCTACGAGCAGTACTTC
TRBJ2-1,.,.,TRBV7-8,CASSPSAGYVNEQFF,TGTGCCAGCAGCCCCTCGGCAGGGTATGTCAATGAGCAGTTCTTC
TRBJ2-3,.,.,TRBV2,CASSEEADTQYF,TGTGCCAGCAGTGAGGAGGCAGATACGCAGTATTTT
TRBJ1-1,.,.,TRBV4-2,CASSQAVLNTEAFF,TGTGCCAGCAGCCAAGCGGTTTTGAACACTGAAGCTTTCTTT
TRBJ2-7,TRBD1,.,TRBV2,CASSYKRDRGLYEQYF,TGTGCCAGCAGTTACAAGCGGGACAGGGGTCTCTACGAGCAGTACTTC
TRBJ1-4,.,.,TRBV11-2,CASRPLGRGGGEKLFF,TGTGCCAGCAGGCCTCTGGGCCGGGGAGGTGGTGAAAAACTGTTTTTT
TRBJ1-1,.,.,TRBV7-3,CASSPMARGVYTEAFF,TGTGCCAGCAGCCCTATGGCTCGGGGGGTATATACTGAAGCTTTCTTT
TRBJ2-5,.,.,TRBV4-2,CASSPTGTLRETQYF,TGTGCCAGCAGCCCAACCGGGACACTAAGAGAGACCCAGTACTTC
TRBJ2-3,.,.,TRBV5-6,CASSPGRWGTDTQYF,TGTGCCAGCAGCCCAGGGCGTTGGGGCACAGATACGCAGTATTTT
TRBJ2-7,TRBD2,.,TRBV10-3,CAIRPGTSGNYEQYF,TGTGCCATCAGACCCGGGACTAGCGGAAATTACGAGCAGTACTTC
TRBJ2-1,TRBD2,.,TRBV9,CASSVLAESYNEQFF,TGTGCCAGCAGCGTACTAGCGGAGAGCTACAATGAGCAGTTCTTC
TRBJ2-1,.,.,TRBV6-6,CASSYYSNEQFF,TGTGCCAGCAGTTACTACTCTAATGAGCAGTTCTTC
TRBJ2-3,TRBD2,.,TRBV11-3,CASSFLAGPTDTQYF,TGTGCCAGCAGCTTCCTAGCGGGGCCCACAGATACGCAGTATTTT
TRBJ2-5,TRBD2,.,TRBV30,CAWSQGLWETQYF,TGTGCCTGGAGTCAGGGACTATGGGAGACCCAGTACTTC
TRBJ2-3,TRBD1,.,TRBV28,CASSPPGQGMDTQYF,TGTGCCAGCAGCCCCCCGGGACAGGGCATGGATACGCAGTATTTT
TRBJ2-7,.,.,TRBV7-2,CASSQRAGFYEQYF,TGTGCCAGCAGCCAAAGGGCGGGCTTCTACGAGCAGTACTTC
TRBJ1-1,.,.,TRBV9,CASSVGPETRAFF,TGTGCCAGCAGCGTAGGGCCCGAAACGAGGGCTTTCTTT
TRBJ1-1,.,.,TRBV25-1,CASSGRVQMNTEAFF,TGTGCCAGCAGTGGCAGGGTCCAAATGAACACTGAAGCTTTCTTT
TRBJ2-2,TRBD2,.,TRBV7-3,CASSLTPGLAVRSGELFF,TGTGCCAGCAGCTTAACCCCTGGACTAGCGGTGCGTTCCGGGGAGCTGTTTTTT
TRBJ2-7,TRBD2,.,TRBV6-4,CASGPGSPPGLAGGSSF,TGTGCCAGTGGGCCGGGTTCTCCTCCGGGACTAGCGGGAGGGTCGAGCTTC
TRBJ2-1,TRBD1,.,TRBV5-1,CASSPSSWTGNEQFF,TGCGCCAGCAGCCCTTCCTCCTGGACAGGGAACGAGCAGTTCTTC
TRBJ2-5,TRBD2,.,TRBV5-4,CASREAGGRKETQYF,TGTGCCAGCAGGGAGGCGGGAGGGCGGAAAGAGACCCAGTACTTC
TRBJ2-7,TRBD1,few,TRBV6-5,CASSSGWDSSYEQYF,TGTGCCAGCAGCTCGGGATGGGACAGTTCCTACGAGCAGTACTTC
TRBJ2-2,TRBD1,.,TRBV19,CASSTDRAGELFF,TGTGCCAGTAGTACCGACAGGGCCGGGGAGCTGTTTTTT
TRBJ2-1,TRBD2,.,TRBV5-1,CASSWTSGTNNEQFF,TGCGCCAGCAGCTGGACTAGCGGGACTAACAATGAGCAGTTCTTC
TRBJ1-1,.,.,TRBV27,CASSTYLGGLNTEAFF,TGTGCCAGCAGCACCTATCTAGGGGGGTTGAACACTGAAGCTTTCTTT
TRBJ2-7,.,.,TRBV7-9,CASSLRGTGNEQYF,TGTGCCAGCAGCTTAAGGGGAACGGGTAACGAGCAGTACTTC
TRBJ2-7,TRBD2,.,TRBV18,CASSVIAGGLSYEQYF,TGTGCCAGCTCAGTGATAGCGGGAGGCCTCTCCTACGAGCAGTACTTC
TRBJ2-1,.,.,TRBV10-3,CAISERNGVHNEQFF,TGTGCCATCAGTGAACGTAACGGGGTCCACAATGAGCAGTTCTTC
TRBJ2-3,.,.,TRBV13,CASSFARAQDTQYF,TGTGCCAGCAGCTTTGCCAGGGCTCAAGATACGCAGTATTTT